The clone carrying this T cell receptor beta chain has ten or more counts. Its antigen is unidentified. Researchers took RNA transcripts and amplified TCR beta CDR3 regions from them. HTBI primers were employed in first-round RT-PCR, then a second-round multiplex PCR followed. MiXCR, applied by TCRdb to the multiplex PCR reads, yields one record per CDR3 protein. The sample lists about 600,000 distinct CDR3 sequences, under 40% occurring once. Aged 18 to 65, hyperthyroidism patients had been newly diagnosed, with under 2 months' duration. Enrollment excluded any patients with other autoimmune diseases, uncontrolled infections, pregnancy or lactation. Thyroid ultrasound, orbital computed tomography, TRAb, serum thyroxine and clinical symptoms formed the basis of diagnosis. This sample is drawn from a study of Graves' ophthalmopathy and Graves' hyperthyroidism. Study outcomes and limitations: Forecasting of ophthalmopathy progression by the model achieved around 71% sensitivity and less than 80% specificity.

The CDR3 contains 13 residues. Per the germline V gene, CDR1 is SGHAT and CDR2 is FQNNGV. Trimming took 2 bases from V and 5 from J, leaving 9 bases between them. The chain is built from TRBV11-2 and TRBJ2-5; D gene unclear. This TCR was sampled from an adult man with Graves' hyperthyroidism. Source material: peripheral blood or thyroid tissue (not recorded which). The CDR3 spells CASSLSVVETQYF. CDR3 DNA: TGTGCCAGCAGCTTAAGCGTGGTGGAGACCCAGTACTTC.